This T cell receptor beta chain was recovered during a study of identical twins. General study findings and limits: When twins shared out-of-frame alpha sequences, those sequences had excess low generation probability. With abundant cord blood beta clonotypes, insertions were fewer; memory repertoires showed no such pattern.

About this clonotype itself: What it binds is not known.

Germline CDR1 and CDR2: MGHDK and SYGVNS. V was shortened by 1 base and J by 2 bases, with 11 bases between the two germline ends. The CDR3 covers 15 residues. Unique molecular identifiers were present on the cDNA, which also gained a universal primer site by template switching. TCRdb re-called the 5' RACE reads through MiXCR, storing one row per CDR3 protein. The profile shows about 890,000 distinct CDR3 sequences, 9% to 15% of them singletons. The same data also contributed to another study, on yellow fever vaccine responses in identical twins.

Source material: PBMCs. V and J are TRBV25-1 and TRBJ1-2; D remains unclear. This clonotype was sampled from a woman aged 18-30 years in good health. This CDR3 is CASSELKGVNYGYTF. The DNA of the CDR3 is TGTGCCAGCAGTGAATTGAAAGGAGTAAACTATGGCTACACCTTC.